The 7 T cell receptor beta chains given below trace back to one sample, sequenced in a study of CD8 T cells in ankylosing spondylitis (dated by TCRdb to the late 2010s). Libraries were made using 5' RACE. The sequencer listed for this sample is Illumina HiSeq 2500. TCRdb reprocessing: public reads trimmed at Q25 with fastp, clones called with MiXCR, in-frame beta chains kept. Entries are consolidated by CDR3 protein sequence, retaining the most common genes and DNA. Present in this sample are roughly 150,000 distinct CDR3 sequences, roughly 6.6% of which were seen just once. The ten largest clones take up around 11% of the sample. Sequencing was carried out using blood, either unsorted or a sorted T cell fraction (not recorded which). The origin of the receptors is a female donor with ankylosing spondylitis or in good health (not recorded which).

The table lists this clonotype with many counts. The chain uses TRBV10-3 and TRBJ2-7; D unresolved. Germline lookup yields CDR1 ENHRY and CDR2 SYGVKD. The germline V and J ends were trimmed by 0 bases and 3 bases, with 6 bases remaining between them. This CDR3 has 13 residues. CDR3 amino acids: CAISESGGYEQYF. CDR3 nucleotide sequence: TGTGCCATCAGTGAGTCGGGCGGCTACGAGCAGTACTTC.

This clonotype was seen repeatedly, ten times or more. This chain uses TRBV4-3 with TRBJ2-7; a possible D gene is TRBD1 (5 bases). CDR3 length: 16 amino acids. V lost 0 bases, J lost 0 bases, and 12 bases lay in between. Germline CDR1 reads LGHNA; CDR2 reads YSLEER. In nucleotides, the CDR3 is TGCGCCAGCAGCCAAGATAGGATGGACACCTCCTACGAGCAGTACTTC. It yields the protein CASSQDRMDTSYEQYF.

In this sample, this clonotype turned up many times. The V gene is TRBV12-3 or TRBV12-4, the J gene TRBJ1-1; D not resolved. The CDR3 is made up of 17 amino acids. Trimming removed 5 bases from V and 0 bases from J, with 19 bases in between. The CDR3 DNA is TGTGCCAGCAGTAACGGGGTGGACTACTCGATGAACACTGAAGCTTTCTTT. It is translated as CASSNGVDYSMNTEAFF.

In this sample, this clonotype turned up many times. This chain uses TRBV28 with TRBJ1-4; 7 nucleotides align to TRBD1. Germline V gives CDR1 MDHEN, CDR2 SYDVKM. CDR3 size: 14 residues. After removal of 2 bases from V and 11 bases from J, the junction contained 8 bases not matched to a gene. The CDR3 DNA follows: TGTGCCAGCAGTTTAGGGGACAGCGTAGGGAAACTGTTTTTT. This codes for CASSLGDSVGKLFF.

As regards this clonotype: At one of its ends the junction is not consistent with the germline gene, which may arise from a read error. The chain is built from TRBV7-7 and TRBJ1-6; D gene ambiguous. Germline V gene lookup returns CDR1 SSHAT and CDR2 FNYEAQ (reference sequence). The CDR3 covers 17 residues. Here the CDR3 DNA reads TGTGCTAGCAACAAATTAGCGCCCGACATGATGAATTCACCCCTCCACTTT. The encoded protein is CASNKLAPDMMNSPLHF.

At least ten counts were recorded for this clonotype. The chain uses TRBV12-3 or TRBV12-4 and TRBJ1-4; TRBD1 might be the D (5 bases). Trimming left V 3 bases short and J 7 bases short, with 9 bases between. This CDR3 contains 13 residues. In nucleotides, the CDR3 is TGTGCCAGCAGTTTCTACAGGAGTGAAAAACTGTTTTTT. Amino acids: CASSFYRSEKLFF.

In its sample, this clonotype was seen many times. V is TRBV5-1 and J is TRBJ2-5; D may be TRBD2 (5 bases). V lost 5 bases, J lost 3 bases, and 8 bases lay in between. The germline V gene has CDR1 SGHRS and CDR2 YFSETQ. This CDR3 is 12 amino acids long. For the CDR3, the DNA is TGCGCCAGCAGGCACGGGGAAGAGACCCAGTACTTC. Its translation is CASRHGEETQYF.